This TCR beta chain was recorded in a study of cytomegalovirus exposure and HLA in healthy donors. The donors were in the roughly 120-subject validation cohort, distinct from the approximately 610-subject first cohort. Study findings and constraints: Confirmation in vitro established that three CMV-associated chains were specific for CMV antigens. For most TCR sequences rarity was the rule, although some public TCRs occurred in many donors. Reported results showed that the classifier diagnosed cytomegalovirus status with high specificity and sensitivity.

As regards this clone: Its antigen is unidentified.

This CDR3 has 14 amino acids. CDR1 KGHSH and CDR2 LQKENI come from the germline V gene. Trimming removed 2 bases at V and 0 bases at J, with 5 bases between. Using immunoSEQ multiplex PCR, the repertoire was profiled, and TCRdb retains in-frame clones only, with some absent. This table has 180,000 or so clones, 75% to 85% appearing once. Material: PBMCs. This rearrangement joins TRBV18 to TRBJ1-5; D is ambiguous. This clonotype was sampled from a woman aged 25 to 39 in good health and CMV-seropositive. Here the CDR3 DNA reads TGTGCCAGCTCACCATCCATTAGCAATCAGCCCCAGCATTTT. Translation: CASSPSISNQPQHF.